The rows below give T cell receptor beta chains drawn from one sample of a study of blood T cell repertoires in COVID-19. Some clones are missing from TCRdb's copy, which holds only in-frame ones; the method was immunoSEQ multiplex PCR. The sample carries some 160,000 clones, approximately 92% recorded once. The sequencing sample was made of peripheral blood. These receptor sequences come from a woman in her sixties with active COVID-19. The CDR3 runs from the conserved cysteine through the conserved F or W. Fields, in order: J gene, V gene, clone size, D gene, CDR3 DNA, CDR3 protein. A D gene is named only where the DNA matches it firmly. Rows may omit the clone size; those that give it use once, few, many or a size class.

>TRBJ2-5|TRBV6-6|.|.
TGTGCCAGCAGCACTCGCGGAGCAAAAGAGACCCAGTACTTC
CASSTRGAKETQYF
>TRBJ2-1|TRBV6-5|once|.
TGTGCCAGCACCGAAAGACGGGACAATGAGCAGTTCTTC
CASTERRDNEQFF
>TRBJ2-3|TRBV7-2|once|TRBD1
TGTGCCAGCAGCTCCGGACAGGGCACAGATACGCAGTATTTT
CASSSGQGTDTQYF
>TRBJ2-7|TRBV4-1|.|.
TGCGCCAGCAGCCAAGTTCCACCACTCGAGCAGTACTTC
CASSQVPPLEQYF
>TRBJ2-7|TRBV4-3|.|.
TGCGCCAGCAGCCAAGGTACCCGGACTACTTACGAGCAGTACTTC
CASSQGTRTTYEQYF
>TRBJ2-7|TRBV4-3|once|TRBD2
TGCGCCAGCAGCCACCGTACTAGCGGTCCCTACGAGCAGTACTTC
CASSHRTSGPYEQYF
>TRBJ1-5|TRBV23-1|.|.
TGCGCCAGCAGTCACCGCCTAGAGACAGCGCAATGGCAGCCCCAGCATTTT
CASSHRLETAQWQPQHF
>TRBJ2-5|TRBV3-1/TRBV3-2|few|TRBD2
TGTGCCAGCAGCTCAAGGAGCGGGGCGGGGACCCAGTACTTC
CASSSRSGAGTQYF
>TRBJ2-1|TRBV7-3|.|TRBD2
TGTGCCAGCAGTTCTAGCGGGAGAAGGAACAATGAGCAGTTCTTC
CASSSSGRRNNEQFF
>TRBJ2-7|TRBV3-1/TRBV3-2|.|.
TGTGCCAGCAGCCACGGGGTCTACGAGCAGTACTTC
CASSHGVYEQYF
>TRBJ1-1|TRBV29-1|once|.
TGCAGCGTTGAAGGCGGGGGGTCTTCGAACACTGAAGCTTTCTTT
CSVEGGGSSNTEAFF
>TRBJ2-7|TRBV7-6|.|.
TGTGCCAGCAGCTTAGGTACAGGGCTACCCTACGAGCAGTACTTC
CASSLGTGLPYEQYF
>TRBJ2-7|TRBV29-1|.|.
TGCAGCGTTGAAGATCTAAACGGACTCTACGAGCAGTACTTC
CSVEDLNGLYEQYF
>TRBJ2-2|TRBV4-3|.|TRBD2
TGCGCCAGCAGCTACGAAAGCGGGACTAACACCGGGGAGCTGTTTTTT
CASSYESGTNTGELFF
>TRBJ2-3|TRBV5-1|.|.
TGCGCCAGCAGCTTGGCCCGGACAGATACGCAGTATTTT
CASSLARTDTQYF
>TRBJ2-1|TRBV6-4|.|TRBD2
TGTGCCAGCAGTGACTCGACGAGAGCGGGGGCAAATGAGCAGTTCTTC
CASSDSTRAGANEQFF
>TRBJ2-5|TRBV6-5|once|.
TGTGCCAGCAGCTCAGGGATTGGAAACCAGTACTTC
CASSSGIGNQYF
>TRBJ1-2|TRBV19|.|.
TGTGCCAGTAGTTATCAGGGAAGCTATGGCTACACCTTC
CASSYQGSYGYTF
>TRBJ2-1|TRBV3-1/TRBV3-2|few|TRBD1
TGTGCCAGCAGCCAGGGGACAGGGCCCCAAGGTGAGCAGTTCTTC
CASSQGTGPQGEQFF
>TRBJ2-2|TRBV18|.|TRBD2
TGTGCCAGCTCACCCGGGACTAGCGGGCTCACCGGGGAGCTGTTTTTT
CASSPGTSGLTGELFF
>TRBJ1-1|TRBV5-5|.|TRBD1
TGTGCCAGCAGCTCAACAGGGGGAGGATCGCCTGAAGCTTTCTTT
CASSSTGGGSPEAFF
>TRBJ2-7|TRBV3-1/TRBV3-2|.|TRBD2
TGTGCCAGCAGCCAAAATCTAGCGGGAGCGGCTGGCGAGCAGTACTTC
CASSQNLAGAAGEQYF
>TRBJ2-3|TRBV7-2|.|TRBD1
TGTGCCAGCAGCTCCGTCCCGACAGGGGGAGATACGCAGTATTTT
CASSSVPTGGDTQYF
>TRBJ2-1|TRBV28|.|.
TGTGCCAGCAGCCAGGGACAATACAATGAGCAGTTCTTC
CASSQGQYNEQFF
>TRBJ2-3|TRBV5-4|.|.
TGTGCCAGCAGCTTGAGAGAGCGGGGCACAGATACGCAGTATTTT
CASSLRERGTDTQYF
>TRBJ2-7|TRBV5-5|.|TRBD1
TGTGCCAGCAGCTTTGTGGGACAGGGCCCCTACGAGCAGTACTTC
CASSFVGQGPYEQYF
>TRBJ1-2|TRBV2|once|.
TGTGCCAGCAGTGAAGGTGCCCGGACAGTCGGCTACACCTTC
CASSEGARTVGYTF
>TRBJ2-5|TRBV19|.|TRBD2
TGTGCCAGTAGACGGACTAGCGGGAGTAAGACCCAGTACTTC
CASRRTSGSKTQYF
>TRBJ2-3|TRBV18|.|.
TGTGCCAGCTCACCATCTCGGGGGTTCTTACAATATAGCATAGATACGCAGTATTTT
CASSPSRGFLQYSIDTQYF
>TRBJ2-3|TRBV12-1|.|.
TGTGCCAGCAGCGCCCCAAAACTAGCGGGAGAAAAGGGTTTCGAAGGCGCAGATACGCAGTATTTT
CASSAPKLAGEKGFEGADTQYF
>TRBJ2-2|TRBV7-9|.|TRBD2
TGTGCCAGCAGCTTAGAGCGGGAGGCGAACACCGGGGAGCTGTTTTTT
CASSLEREANTGELFF
>TRBJ2-1|TRBV10-3|.|.
TGTGCCATCAGTGACGTAGACAATGAGCAGTTCTTC
CAISDVDNEQFF
>TRBJ1-5|TRBV11-2|.|.
TGTGCCAGCAGCTTCGGCGGGTTTAGCAATCAGCCCCAGCATTTT
CASSFGGFSNQPQHF
>TRBJ2-2|TRBV5-8|.|TRBD2
TGTGCCAGCAGCTTCCTAGCGGGAGGGGTGTTCACCGGGGAGCTGTTTTTT
CASSFLAGGVFTGELFF
>TRBJ2-1|TRBV7-9|.|TRBD2
TGTGCCAGCAGCCGACTAGCGGGGATGCGGGATGAGCAGTTCTTC
CASSRLAGMRDEQFF
>TRBJ1-2|TRBV4-1|.|.
TGCGCCAGCAGCCAAGCAGGGATCGGCTATGGCTACACCTTC
CASSQAGIGYGYTF
>TRBJ1-3|TRBV6-5|.|.
TGTGCCACCTCGGGATTCGCCTCTGGAAACACCATATATTTT
CATSGFASGNTIYF